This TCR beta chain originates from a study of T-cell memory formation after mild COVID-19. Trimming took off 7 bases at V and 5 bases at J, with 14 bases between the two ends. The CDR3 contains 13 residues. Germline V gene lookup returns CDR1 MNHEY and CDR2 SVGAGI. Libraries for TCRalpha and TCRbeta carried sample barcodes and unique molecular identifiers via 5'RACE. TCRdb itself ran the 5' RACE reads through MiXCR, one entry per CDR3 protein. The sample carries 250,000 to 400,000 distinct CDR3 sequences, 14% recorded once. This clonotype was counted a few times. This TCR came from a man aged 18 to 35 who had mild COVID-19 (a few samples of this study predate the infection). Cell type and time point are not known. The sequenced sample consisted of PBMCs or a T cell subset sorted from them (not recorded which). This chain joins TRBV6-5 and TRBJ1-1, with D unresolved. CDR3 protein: CASTGSGVTEAFF. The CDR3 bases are TGTGCCAGCACCGGGAGTGGGGTGACTGAAGCTTTCTTT.